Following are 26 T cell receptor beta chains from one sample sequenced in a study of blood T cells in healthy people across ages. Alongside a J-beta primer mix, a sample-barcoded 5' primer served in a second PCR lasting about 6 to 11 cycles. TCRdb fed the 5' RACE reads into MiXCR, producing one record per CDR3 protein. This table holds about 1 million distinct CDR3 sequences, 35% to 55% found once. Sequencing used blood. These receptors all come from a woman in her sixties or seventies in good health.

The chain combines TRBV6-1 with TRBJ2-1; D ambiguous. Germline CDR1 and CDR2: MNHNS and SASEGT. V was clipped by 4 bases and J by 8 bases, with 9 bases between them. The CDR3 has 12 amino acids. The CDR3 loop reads CASSVRRDEQFF. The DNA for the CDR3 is TGTGCCAGCAGTGTGCGGCGAGATGAGCAGTTCTTC.

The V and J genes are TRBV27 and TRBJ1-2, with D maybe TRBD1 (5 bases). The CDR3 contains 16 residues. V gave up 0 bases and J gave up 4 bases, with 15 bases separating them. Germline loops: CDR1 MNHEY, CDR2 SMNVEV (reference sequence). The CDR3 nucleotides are TGTGCCAGCAGTTTATCCCTAAACACGGACACCTATGGCTACACCTTC. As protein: CASSLSLNTDTYGYTF.

The CDR3 sequence is CATSDLYTGRAKNIQYF. For the CDR3, the DNA is TGTGCCACCAGTGATTTGTATACAGGGAGGGCCAAAAACATTCAGTACTTC. This chain connects TRBV24-1 to TRBJ2-4; D is possibly TRBD1 or TRBD2 (6 bases each). This CDR3 has 17 amino acids. CDR1 and CDR2 from the germline V gene are KGHDR and SFDVKD. V lost 0 bases and J lost 1, with 12 bases in between.

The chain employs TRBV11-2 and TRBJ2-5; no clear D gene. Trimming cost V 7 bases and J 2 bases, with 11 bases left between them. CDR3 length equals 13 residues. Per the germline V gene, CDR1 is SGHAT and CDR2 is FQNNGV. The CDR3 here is CASTLGVQETQYF. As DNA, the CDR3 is TGTGCCAGCACCCTTGGCGTGCAAGAGACCCAGTACTTC.

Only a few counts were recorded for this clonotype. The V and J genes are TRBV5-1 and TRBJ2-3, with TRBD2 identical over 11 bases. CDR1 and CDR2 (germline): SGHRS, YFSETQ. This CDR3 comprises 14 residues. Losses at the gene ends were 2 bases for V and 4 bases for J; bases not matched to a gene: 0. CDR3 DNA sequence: TGCGCCAGCAGCTTTAGCGGGAGGGCAGATACGCAGTATTTT. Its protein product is CASSFSGRADTQYF.

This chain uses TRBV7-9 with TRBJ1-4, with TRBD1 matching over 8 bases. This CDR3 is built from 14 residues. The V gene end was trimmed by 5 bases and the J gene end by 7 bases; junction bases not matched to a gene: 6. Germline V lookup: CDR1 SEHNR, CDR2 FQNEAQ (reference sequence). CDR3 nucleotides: TGTGCCAGCAGCAGGACAGGGTCAGGTGAAAAACTGTTTTTT. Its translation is CASSRTGSGEKLFF.

CDR3 coding DNA: TGCAGTGCTCATCCTACCGACACCGGGAGGTACAATGAGCAGTTCTTC. Translating gives CSAHPTDTGRYNEQFF. V usage is TRBV20-1 and J usage is TRBJ2-1; 7 bases map to TRBD2. This CDR3 comprises 16 residues. The ends lost 5 bases at V and 4 bases at J; junction bases unmatched: 14. Germline CDR1 DFQATT, CDR2 SNEGSKA (reference sequence).

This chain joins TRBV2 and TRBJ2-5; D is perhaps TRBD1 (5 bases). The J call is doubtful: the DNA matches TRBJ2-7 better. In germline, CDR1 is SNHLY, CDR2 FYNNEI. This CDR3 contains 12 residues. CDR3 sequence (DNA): TGTGCCAGCAGTGGACAGCTTTACGAGCAGTACTTC. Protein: CASSGQLYEQYF.

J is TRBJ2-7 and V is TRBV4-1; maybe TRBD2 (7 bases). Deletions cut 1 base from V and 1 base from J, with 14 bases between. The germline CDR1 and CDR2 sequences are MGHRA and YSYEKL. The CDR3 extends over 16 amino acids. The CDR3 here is CASSQVGGGASYEQYF. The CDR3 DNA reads TGCGCCAGCAGCCAAGTGGGCGGGGGCGCGTCCTACGAGCAGTACTTC.

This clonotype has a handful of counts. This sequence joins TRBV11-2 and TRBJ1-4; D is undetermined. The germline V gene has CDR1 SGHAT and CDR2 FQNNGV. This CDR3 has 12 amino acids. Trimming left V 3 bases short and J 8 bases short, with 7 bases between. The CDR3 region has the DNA TGTGCCAGCAGCTTCCAAAGGGAAAAACTGTTTTTT. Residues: CASSFQREKLFF. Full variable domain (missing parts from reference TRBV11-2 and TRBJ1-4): EAGVAQSPRYKIIEKRQSVAFWCNPISGHATLYWYQQILGQGPKLLIQFQNNGVVDDSQLPKDRFSAERLKGVDSTLKIQPAKLEDSAVYLCASSFQREKLFFGSGTQLSVL.

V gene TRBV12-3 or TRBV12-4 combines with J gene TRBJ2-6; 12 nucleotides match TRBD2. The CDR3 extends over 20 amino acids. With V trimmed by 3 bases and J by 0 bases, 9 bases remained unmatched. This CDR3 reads CASSFRYRLAGDSGANVLTF. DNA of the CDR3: TGTGCCAGCAGTTTTCGATACCGACTAGCGGGAGACTCTGGGGCCAACGTCCTGACTTTC.

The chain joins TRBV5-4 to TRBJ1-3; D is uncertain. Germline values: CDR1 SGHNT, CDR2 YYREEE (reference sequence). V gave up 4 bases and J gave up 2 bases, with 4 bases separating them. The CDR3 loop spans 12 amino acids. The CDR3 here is CASSRPGNTIYF. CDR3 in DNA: TGTGCCAGCAGCCGCCCTGGAAACACCATATATTTT.

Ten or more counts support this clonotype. DNA of the CDR3: TGTGCCTCGGGGGGGGGAGATACGCAGTATTTT. Protein sequence: CASGGGDTQYF. The chain couples TRBV10-3 to TRBJ2-3, with 8 bases identical to TRBD2. Losses at the gene ends were 11 bases for V and 5 bases for J; bases not matched to a gene: 3. This CDR3 region has 11 residues. Looked up from germline, CDR1 is ENHRY and CDR2 is SYGVKD.

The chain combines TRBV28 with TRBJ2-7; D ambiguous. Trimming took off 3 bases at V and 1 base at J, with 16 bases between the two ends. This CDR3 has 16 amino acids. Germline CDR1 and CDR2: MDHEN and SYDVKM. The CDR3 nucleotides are TGTGCCAGCAGTTTGAACCCTAAGGCAGCGTCCTACGAGCAGTACTTC. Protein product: CASSLNPKAASYEQYF.

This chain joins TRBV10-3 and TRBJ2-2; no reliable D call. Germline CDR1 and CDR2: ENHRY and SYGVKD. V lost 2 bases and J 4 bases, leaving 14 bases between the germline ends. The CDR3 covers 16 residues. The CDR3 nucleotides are TGTGCCATCAGTGAGATGAATCTCTCAGGCACCGGGGAGCTGTTTTTT. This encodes CAISEMNLSGTGELFF.

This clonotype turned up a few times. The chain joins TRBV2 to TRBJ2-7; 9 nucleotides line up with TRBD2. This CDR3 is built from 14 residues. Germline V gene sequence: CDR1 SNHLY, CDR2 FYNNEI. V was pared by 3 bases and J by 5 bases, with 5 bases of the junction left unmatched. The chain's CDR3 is CASSEISGSHEQYF. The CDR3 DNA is TGTGCCAGCAGTGAGATTAGCGGGAGTCACGAGCAGTACTTC. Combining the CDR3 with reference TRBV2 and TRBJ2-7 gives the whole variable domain EPEVTQTPSHQVTQMGQEVILRCVPISNHLYFYWYRQILGQKVEFLVSFYNNEISEKSEIFDDQFSVERPDGSNFTLKIRSTKLEDSAMYFCASSEISGSHEQYFGPGTRLTVT.

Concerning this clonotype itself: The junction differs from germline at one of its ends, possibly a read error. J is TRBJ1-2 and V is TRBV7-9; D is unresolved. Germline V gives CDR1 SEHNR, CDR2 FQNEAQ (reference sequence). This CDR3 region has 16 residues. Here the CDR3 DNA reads TGTGCCAGCAGCCTAGCGGGCAGAGGCCTTAACTATGGCTACACCTTC. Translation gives CASSLAGRGLNYGYTF. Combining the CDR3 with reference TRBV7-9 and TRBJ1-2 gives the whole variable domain DTGVSQNPRHKITKRGQNVTFRCDPISEHNRLYWYRQTLGQGPEFLTYFQNEAQLEKSRLLSDRFSAERPKGSFSTLEIQRTEQGDSAMYLCASSLAGRGLNYGYTFGSGTRLTVV.

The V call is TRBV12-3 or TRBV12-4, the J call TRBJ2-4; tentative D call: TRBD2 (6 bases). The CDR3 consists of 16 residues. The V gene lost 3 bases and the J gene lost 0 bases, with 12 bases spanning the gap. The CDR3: CASSFGLGGAKNIQYF. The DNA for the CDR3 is TGTGCCAGCAGTTTTGGGCTGGGGGGAGCCAAAAACATTCAGTACTTC.

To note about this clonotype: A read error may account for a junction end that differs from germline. The CDR3, as DNA: TGCGCCGGCAGCCAACGGCGGGCCGCTAGCACAGATACGCAGTATTTT. It translates to CAGSQRRAASTDTQYF. The V gene is TRBV4-3, the J gene TRBJ2-3; D possibly corresponds to TRBD2 (5 bases). The CDR3 runs 16 residues. Germline CDR1 LGHNA, CDR2 YSLEER.

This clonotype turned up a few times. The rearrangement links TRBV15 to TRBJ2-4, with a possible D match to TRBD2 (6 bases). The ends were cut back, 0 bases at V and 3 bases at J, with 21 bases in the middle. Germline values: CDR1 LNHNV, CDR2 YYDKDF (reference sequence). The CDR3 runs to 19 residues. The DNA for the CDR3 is TGTGCCACCAGCAGAGACGGGCATCGGGACGGGAGCCTCAAAAACATTCAGTACTTC. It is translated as CATSRDGHRDGSLKNIQYF.

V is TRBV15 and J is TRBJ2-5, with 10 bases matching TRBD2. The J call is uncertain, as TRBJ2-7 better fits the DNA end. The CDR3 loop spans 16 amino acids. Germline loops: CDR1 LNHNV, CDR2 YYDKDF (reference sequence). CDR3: CATSHPSGRQRDEQYF. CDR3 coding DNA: TGTGCCACCAGCCACCCTAGCGGGAGACAACGGGACGAGCAGTACTTC.

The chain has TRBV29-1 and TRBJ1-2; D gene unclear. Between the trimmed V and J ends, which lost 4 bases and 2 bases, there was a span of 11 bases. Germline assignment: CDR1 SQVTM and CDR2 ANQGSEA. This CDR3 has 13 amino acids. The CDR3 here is CSVGSPGNYGYTF. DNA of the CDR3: TGCAGCGTTGGCTCACCAGGCAACTATGGCTACACCTTC.

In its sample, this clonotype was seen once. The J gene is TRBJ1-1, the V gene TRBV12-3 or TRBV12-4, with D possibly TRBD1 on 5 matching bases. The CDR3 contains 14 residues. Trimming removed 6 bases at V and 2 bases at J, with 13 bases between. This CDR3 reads CASRIDSTNTEAFF. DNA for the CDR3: TGTGCCAGCAGGATCGACAGTACTAACACTGAAGCTTTCTTT.

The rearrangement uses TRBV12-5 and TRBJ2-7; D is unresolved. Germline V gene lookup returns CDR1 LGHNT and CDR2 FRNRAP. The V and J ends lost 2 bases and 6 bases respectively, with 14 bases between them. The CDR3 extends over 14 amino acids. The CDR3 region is CASGLCLESCEQYF. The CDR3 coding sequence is TGTGCTAGTGGTTTGTGCCTGGAAAGCTGCGAGCAGTACTTC.

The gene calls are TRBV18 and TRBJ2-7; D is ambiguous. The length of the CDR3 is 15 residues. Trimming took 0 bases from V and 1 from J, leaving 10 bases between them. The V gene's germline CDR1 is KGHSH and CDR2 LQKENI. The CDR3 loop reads CASSPPGSNSYEQYF. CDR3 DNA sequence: TGTGCCAGCTCACCACCGGGGTCTAATTCCTACGAGCAGTACTTC.

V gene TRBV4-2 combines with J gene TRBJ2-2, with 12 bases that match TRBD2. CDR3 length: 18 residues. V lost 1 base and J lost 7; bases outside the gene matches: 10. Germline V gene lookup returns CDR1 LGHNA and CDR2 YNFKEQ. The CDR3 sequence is CASSQVRLAGGSGGELFF. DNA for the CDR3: TGTGCCAGCAGCCAAGTGCGGCTAGCGGGAGGGAGTGGCGGGGAGCTGTTTTTT.